The text below deals with one T cell receptor (beta chain). This record belongs to a study of blood T cell repertoires in COVID-19. In the study overall: T cells, B-cell-depleted T cells, or PBMCs provided the cDNA or gDNA that served as material.

V gave up 0 bases and J gave up 2 bases; unmatched junction bases: 7. CDR1 is SGHRS and CDR2 is YFSETQ in the germline V gene. This CDR3 has 16 residues. The data were produced by immunoSEQ multiplex PCR, yet TCRdb's version contains in-frame clones alone and is incomplete. The table has about 160,000 clones, roughly 83% seen once. The rearrangement uses TRBV5-1 and TRBJ1-1, with 7 bases that match TRBD1. The TCR originated in an elderly woman with active or convalescent COVID-19. Input material: peripheral blood. CDR3 protein: CASSLESGTVNTEAFF. CDR3 coding DNA: TGCGCCAGCAGCTTGGAAAGTGGGACAGTTAACACTGAAGCTTTCTTT.